Included here is one T cell receptor (beta chain) sequence, with context. From germline, CDR1 is LNHDA and CDR2 SQIVND (reference sequence). The junction had 7 bases not matched to a gene; V was cut back by 8 bases and J by 6 bases. This CDR3 is 13 amino acids long. This sample was taken from a study of blood T cell repertoires in COVID-19. TCRdb keeps only in-frame clones here, not all; method: immunoSEQ multiplex PCR. The top ten clones hold 3.5% of a sample with about 60,000 clones, about 80% of them seen once. The chain carries TRBV19 and TRBJ1-1; 9 bases agree with TRBD1. The sequence was obtained from a man in his sixties with acute or convalescent COVID-19. Sequenced input: peripheral blood. The CDR3 loop is CASRDREIPEAFF. The CDR3 DNA reads as TGTGCCAGTCGGGACAGGGAGATCCCTGAAGCTTTCTTT.